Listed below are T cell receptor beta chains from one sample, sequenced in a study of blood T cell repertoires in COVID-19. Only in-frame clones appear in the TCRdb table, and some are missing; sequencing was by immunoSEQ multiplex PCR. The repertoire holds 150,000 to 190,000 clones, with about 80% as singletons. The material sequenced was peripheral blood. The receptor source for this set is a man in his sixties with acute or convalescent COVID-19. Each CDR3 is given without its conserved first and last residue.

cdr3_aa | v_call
ASSSAGGSDYGYT | TRBV3-1/TRBV3-2
AIITGPGNTIY | TRBV10-3
ASKVAVNTEAF | TRBV7-6
ASSPGSSGINTGELF | TRBV11-3
ASGSAGGGGQPQH | TRBV12-5
ASSYFGQGSNTEAF | TRBV6-2/TRBV6-3
ASSIPGGGAGNQPQH | TRBV19
ASSNQWDRASYEQY | TRBV21-1
ATSDEGQGIQPQH | TRBV24-1
ASSLFSTDTQY | TRBV7-3
ASSETRLEEQF | TRBV2
ASTHYKRFPEAF | TRBV6-5
ASSLGRGHREKLF | TRBV13
ASSLQGGGETQY | TRBV5-1
ASSSETGGNTEAF | TRBV6-5
ASAMNRIRDTQY | TRBV6-5
ASRPLGQGGEEKLF | TRBV28
ASSLLGGGTI | TRBV18
AWRFPLAGGGNEQF | TRBV30
ASSQVGAEAF | TRBV3-1/TRBV3-2
ASSLAQPLEKLF | TRBV28
ASSGRGGYNEQF | TRBV5-1
ASSSGQLSPLH | TRBV7-6
ASSEGQVVNRYT | TRBV6-1
ASSLAAARSYEQY | TRBV7-9
ASSSPSGGGYNEQF | TRBV28